These 24 T cell receptor beta chains came from one sample sequenced in a study of blood T cell repertoires in COVID-19. Sequencing was performed with immunoSEQ multiplex PCR; in TCRdb, only in-frame clones are kept and a portion is missing. The data show around 200,000 clones, with 80% to 90% seen just once and roughly 8.7% held by the top ten. Material for sequencing was peripheral blood. These receptors came from a man between 35 and 55 years old with active or convalescent COVID-19.

This chain links TRBV20-1 with TRBJ2-2, with 10 nucleotides matching TRBD1. Germline assignment: CDR1 DFQATT and CDR2 SNEGSKA (reference sequence). After removal of 3 bases from V and 1 base from J, the junction contained 2 bases not matched to a gene. This CDR3 contains 15 residues. CDR3 coding DNA: TGCAGTGCTAGTTGGGACAGGGGGAACACCGGGGAGCTGTTTTTT. Its translation: CSASWDRGNTGELFF.

The gene calls are TRBV6-2 or TRBV6-3 and TRBJ1-2, with D unclear. This CDR3 is 15 amino acids long. Germline CDR1 and CDR2: MNHEY and SVGEGT. V lost 2 bases to trimming and J lost 2 bases, with 12 bases between them. This chain's CDR3 is CASSYGATSNYGYTF. The DNA of the CDR3 is TGTGCCAGCAGTTACGGAGCTACTTCCAACTATGGCTACACCTTC.

The V gene is TRBV18, the J gene TRBJ1-1; TRBD1 agrees at 8 bases. This CDR3 contains 15 residues. The germline CDR1 and CDR2 sequences are KGHSH and LQKENI. V gave up 5 bases and J gave up 3 bases; unmatched junction bases: 8. Written as DNA, the CDR3 is TGTGCCAGCTCAGCGCGACAGGGGAGGGACACTGAAGCTTTCTTT. Protein: CASSARQGRDTEAFF.

The chain couples TRBV3-1 (or the pseudogene TRBV3-2) to TRBJ1-4; D unresolved. From germline, CDR1 is LGHDT and CDR2 YNNKEL (reference sequence). Trimming left V 6 bases short and J 2 bases short, with 13 bases between. The CDR3 runs 15 residues. This CDR3 is CASSYSSGTNEKLFF. The CDR3 DNA is TGTGCCAGCAGTTACTCCTCGGGGACTAATGAAAAACTGTTTTTT.

The sample holds one count of this clone. The J gene is TRBJ1-4, the V gene TRBV5-1, with 9 bases that match TRBD1. CDR1 is SGHRS and CDR2 is YFSETQ in the germline V gene. The ends lost 5 bases at V and 3 bases at J; junction bases unmatched: 2. The CDR3 has 14 amino acids. The CDR3 protein is CASRRTGANEKLFF. Here the CDR3 DNA reads TGCGCCAGCAGGCGGACAGGGGCTAATGAAAAACTGTTTTTT. Supplemented by reference TRBV5-1 and TRBJ1-4, the full variable domain reads KAGVTQTPRYLIKTRGQQVTLSCSPISGHRSVSWYQQTPGQGLQFLFEYFSETQRNKGNFPGRFSGRQFSNSRSEMNVSTLELGDSALYLCASRRTGANEKLFFGSGTQLSVL.

This clone was seen a single time. DNA of the CDR3: TGCGCCAGCAGCCCCCCAAGCCAGGGTTTGGACTATGGCTACACCTTC. This gives the protein CASSPPSQGLDYGYTF. The chain is built from TRBV4-1 and TRBJ1-2; D might be TRBD1 (5 bases). Trimming took off 4 bases at V and 3 bases at J, with 18 bases between the two ends. The CDR3 has 16 amino acids. Germline CDR1 is MGHRA and CDR2 is YSYEKL.

This sequence joins TRBV6-4 and TRBJ2-1; 10 bases fit TRBD1. V was clipped by 5 bases and J by 9 bases; unmatched bases: 13. Per germline, CDR1 MRHNA and CDR2 SNTAGT. The CDR3 is 16 residues long. Here the CDR3 reads CASSPQGGTGVSEQFF. CDR3 nucleotides: TGTGCCAGCAGTCCACAGGGGGGGACAGGGGTGTCTGAGCAGTTCTTC.

The chain uses TRBV10-3 and TRBJ2-3; a possible D gene is TRBD1 (5 bases). The CDR3 covers 12 residues. The germline V and J ends were trimmed by 6 bases and 5 bases, with 9 bases remaining between them. The germline gives CDR1 ENHRY, CDR2 SYGVKD. CDR3 in amino acids: CAISQGVDTQYF. The DNA of the CDR3 is TGTGCCATCAGCCAGGGCGTAGATACGCAGTATTTT.

The chain uses TRBV12-3 or TRBV12-4 and TRBJ1-1; D remains unclear. This CDR3 comprises 13 residues. V was shortened by 3 bases and J by 1 base, with 6 bases between the two germline ends. CDR3 DNA: TGTGCCAGCAGTTTTGTCAGGAACACTGAAGCTTTCTTT. Protein product: CASSFVRNTEAFF.

In this sample, this clone turned up once. This sample also contains other DNA sequences that code for the same CDR3. The chain combines TRBV6-5 with TRBJ1-5; no firm D call. The germline V gene has CDR1 MNHEY and CDR2 SVGAGI. Trimming took 2 bases from V and 1 from J, leaving 6 bases between them. The CDR3 is made up of 14 amino acids. CDR3 region: CASSYAESNQPQHF. DNA of the CDR3: TGTGCCAGCAGTTACGCGGAAAGCAATCAGCCCCAGCATTTT.

This rearrangement joins TRBV7-6 to TRBJ2-1; 8 bases fit TRBD1. The junction had 5 bases not matched to a gene; V was cut back by 2 bases and J by 5 bases. There are 15 residues in the CDR3. CDR1 SGHVS and CDR2 FNYEAQ come from the germline V gene. The CDR3 region has the DNA TGTGCCAGCAGCTTAATAGACAGGGGTCACAATGAGCAGTTCTTC. As protein: CASSLIDRGHNEQFF.

About this clone itself: One end of the junction is discordant with germline, which a read error may explain. Other DNA sequences from this sample encode an identical CDR3 as well. V gene TRBV10-3 combines with J gene TRBJ2-7; 11 bases fit TRBD2. Looked up from germline, CDR1 is ENHRY and CDR2 is SYGVKD. The CDR3 is made up of 14 amino acids. The CDR3, as DNA: TGTGCCATCAGTTCCGGGACTAGCGGTTACGAGCAGTACTTT. It encodes CAISSGTSGYEQYF.

With regard to this clone: Other nucleotide sequences in the sample specify the same CDR3. The chain recombines TRBV6-5 with TRBJ1-5; D is possibly TRBD1 (5 bases). In germline, CDR1 is MNHEY, CDR2 SVGAGI. V was clipped by 2 bases and J by 6 bases, with 11 bases between them. The CDR3 contains 14 residues. The CDR3 coding sequence is TGTGCCAGCAGTTACGGGCAGGGTGGTCAGCCCCAGCATTTT. Its protein is CASSYGQGGQPQHF.

J is TRBJ1-4 and V is TRBV24-1; possible D gene TRBD1, 5 bases. Between the trimmed V and J ends, which lost 2 bases and 3 bases, there was a span of 9 bases. The CDR3 is 15 residues long. CDR1 and CDR2 (germline): KGHDR, SFDVKD. The CDR3 region is CATSDSTGPNEKLFF. In nucleotides, the CDR3 is TGTGCCACCAGTGATTCCACAGGACCTAATGAAAAACTGTTTTTT.

CDR3 nucleotides: TGTGCCAGCAGCCCATTCACGGGCTACAATGAGCAGTTCTTC. Protein sequence: CASSPFTGYNEQFF. The gene calls are TRBV11-2 and TRBJ2-1; no clear D. There are 14 residues in the CDR3. The germline V gene has CDR1 SGHAT and CDR2 FQNNGV. V lost 5 bases, J lost 3 bases, and 11 bases lay in between.

About this clone itself: The germline gene is not matched at one end of the junction; a read error may be the cause. The chain carries TRBV7-7 and TRBJ2-3; no clear D. Germline CDR1 is SSHAT and CDR2 is FNYEAQ (reference sequence). This CDR3 has 15 amino acids. CDR3 nucleotides: TGTGCTAGCAGCTTAGCCGGCAGGAGCACAGATACGCAGTATTTT. Residues: CASSLAGRSTDTQYF.

V usage is TRBV14 and J usage is TRBJ2-7; the D is unclear. This CDR3 is built from 16 residues. Germline V CDR1 and CDR2: SGHDN, FVKESK. The ends were cut back, 4 bases at V and 0 bases at J, with 16 bases in the middle. The CDR3 region is CASSLHLSIRSYEQYF. The CDR3 DNA sequence: TGTGCCAGCAGCCTCCACTTATCGATCCGCTCCTACGAGCAGTACTTC.

This chain uses TRBV29-1 with TRBJ1-2, with D hard to call. The CDR3 runs 12 residues. Germline V CDR1 and CDR2: SQVTM, ANQGSEA. The V end was cut by 6 bases, the J end by 4 bases, with 12 bases between. DNA of the CDR3: TGCAGCGTGGTACACCCCACCTATGGCTACACCTTC. Protein: CSVVHPTYGYTF.

The chain has TRBV15 and TRBJ1-3, with D perhaps TRBD1 (6 bases). Trimming left V 0 bases short and J 0 bases short, with 15 bases between. Germline V CDR1 and CDR2: LNHNV, YYDKDF (reference sequence). The CDR3 is made up of 18 amino acids. This chain's CDR3 is CATSRDWPGASSGNTIYF. The CDR3 DNA follows: TGTGCCACCAGCAGAGATTGGCCAGGGGCCTCCTCTGGAAACACCATATATTTT.

This sequence joins TRBV7-3 and TRBJ2-1, with 15 bases aligning to TRBD2. The CDR3 totals 15 residues. Germline V gives CDR1 SGHTA, CDR2 FQGTGA. V lost 4 bases and J lost 7; bases outside the gene matches: 2. The DNA for the CDR3 is TGTGCCAGCAGCTATGGGACTAGCGGGGGGAATGAGCAGTTCTTC. Translated, it gives CASSYGTSGGNEQFF.

Points on this clone: Other DNA sequences in the sample encode the same CDR3. The chain links TRBV6-2 or TRBV6-3 to TRBJ1-2; D not certain. Germline loops: CDR1 MNHEY, CDR2 SVGEGT. This CDR3 spans 13 amino acids. Trimming left V 2 bases short and J 8 bases short, with 12 bases between. The CDR3 spells CASSYGSGLGYTF. The CDR3 coding sequence is TGTGCCAGCAGTTACGGGTCAGGTTTGGGCTACACCTTC.

The chain joins TRBV7-9 to TRBJ1-1; D not resolved. There are 15 residues in the CDR3. Germline V gene sequence: CDR1 SEHNR, CDR2 FQNEAQ (reference sequence). V was trimmed by 0 bases and J by 5 bases, leaving 13 bases between them. The CDR3, as DNA: TGTGCCAGCAGCTTAGCGCAAGGAGGTAGAACTGAAGCTTTCTTT. Translating gives CASSLAQGGRTEAFF.

This clone was recorded only once. The chain joins TRBV9 to TRBJ1-2, with TRBD1 as a possible D gene (5 bases). The CDR3 has 15 amino acids. Germline V lookup: CDR1 SGDLS, CDR2 YYNGEE. V dropped 3 bases and J dropped 6 bases, with 18 bases sitting between them. CDR3 nucleotide sequence: TGTGCCAGCAGCGCCCAAGGGGCAGGGTGGGATGGCTACACCTTC. This gives the protein CASSAQGAGWDGYTF.

The gene calls are TRBV2 and TRBJ2-5; D might be TRBD1 (5 bases). In germline, CDR1 is SNHLY, CDR2 FYNNEI. V lost 3 bases, J lost 1 base, and 9 bases lay in between. The CDR3 is 14 amino acids. The CDR3 DNA reads TGTGCCAGCAGTGACTTTAGGGGCCAAGAGACCCAGTACTTC. Translating gives CASSDFRGQETQYF. The variable domain in full, with the rest retrieved from reference TRBV2 and TRBJ2-5, is EPEVTQTPSHQVTQMGQEVILRCVPISNHLYFYWYRQILGQKVEFLVSFYNNEISEKSEIFDDQFSVERPDGSNFTLKIRSTKLEDSAMYFCASSDFRGQETQYFGPGTRLLVL.